This is a list of T cell receptor beta chains from one sample in a study of beta chain features in type 1 diabetes. Here immunoSEQ multiplex PCR was the method, and the copy in TCRdb shows in-frame clones only, minus some. The sample shows some 240,000 clones, 16% of them seen only once. Sample: naive CD4+ T cells from blood. Receptors were obtained from a man between 25 and 39 years old with type 1 diabetes. Both conserved end residues are part of each CDR3. The D gene is left open where the match is weak. Some rows have no size entry. The others give once, few or many, or a class for an expanded clone.

clone_size	d_call	v_call	j_call	cdr3_nt	cdr3_aa
.	.	TRBV7-2	TRBJ2-1	TGTGCCAGCAGCCCGTTCCGTAATGAGCAGTTCTTC	CASSPFRNEQFF
.	.	TRBV29-1	TRBJ2-7	TGCAGCGTTATGACGAGACAATCCTACGAGCAGTACTTC	CSVMTRQSYEQYF
few	.	TRBV18	TRBJ1-2	TGTGCCAGCTCTACAGGGCGCCGGGGCTACACCTTC	CASSTGRRGYTF
.	.	TRBV29-1	TRBJ2-2	TGCAGCGCCGGACAGAGGAACACCGGGGAGCTGTTTTTT	CSAGQRNTGELFF
once	.	TRBV30	TRBJ1-1	TGTGCCGCCAGGGGTGGGAGCACTGAAGCTTTCTTT	CAARGGSTEAFF
few	.	TRBV29-1	TRBJ2-4	TGCAGCGTTGATCGGTCAGGGGTTCAGTACTTC	CSVDRSGVQYF
.	.	TRBV30	TRBJ1-2	TGTGCCTGGAGTGTAGTCGTCGCGGGAGGCTACACCTTC	CAWSVVVAGGYTF
.	.	TRBV9	TRBJ1-1	TGTGCCAGCAGCGTAGAAAGCACAGGGTCTAAAGCTTTCTTT	CASSVESTGSKAFF
few	TRBD1	TRBV10-3	TRBJ2-6	TGTGCCACAGGACAGGGGCAATACTCTGGGGCCAACGTCCTGACTTTC	CATGQGQYSGANVLTF
few	.	TRBV9	TRBJ1-2	TGTGCCAGCAGCAAGGGGACGGAGGAATTCGGCTACACCTTC	CASSKGTEEFGYTF
.	.	TRBV30	TRBJ2-5	TGTGCCTGGAGTGTCAGGGGCCTTGAGACCCAGTACTTC	CAWSVRGLETQYF
few	TRBD1	TRBV10-3	TRBJ2-3	TGTGCCATCAGTGAAGGGGCAGGGGGCGTGTATACGCAGTATTTT	CAISEGAGGVYTQYF
few	.	TRBV7-2	TRBJ2-7	TGTGCCAGCAGCACGCGGGTACAGTACGAGCAGTACTTC	CASSTRVQYEQYF
.	TRBD2	TRBV15	TRBJ2-5	TGTGCCACCAGCAGCGGCGGGACTAGCGGGAGGGAGGCCCAGTACTTC	CATSSGGTSGREAQYF
.	TRBD2	TRBV9	TRBJ2-1	TGTGCCAGCAGCGTAACTGGCGGGAGAGGGGATGAGCAGTTCTTC	CASSVTGGRGDEQFF
.	TRBD2	TRBV9	TRBJ2-3	TGTGCCAGCAGCACCGGGACTAGCGGGAGCACAGATACGCAGTATTTT	CASSTGTSGSTDTQYF
.	.	TRBV7-3	TRBJ2-7	TGTGCCAGCAGCGATCCTCAAAGGCAGGGGCGCTACGAGCAGTACTTC	CASSDPQRQGRYEQYF
.	TRBD1	TRBV30	TRBJ2-2	TGTGCCTGGAGCGCAGGACAGGCCGGGGAGCTGTTTTTT	CAWSAGQAGELFF
few	.	TRBV19	TRBJ2-1	TGTGCCAGTAATCGAGCAGGGAGAGGCAATGAGCAGTTCTTC	CASNRAGRGNEQFF
few	TRBD2	TRBV5-1	TRBJ2-1	TGCGCCAGCAGCACTTCCGCAGGTTCAGCGGGAGGGTACAATGAGCAGTTCTTC	CASSTSAGSAGGYNEQFF
.	.	TRBV25-1	TRBJ2-1	TGTGCCAGCAGTTCCTTAATCAGATCCGATGAGCAGTTCTTC	CASSSLIRSDEQFF
few	.	TRBV12-5	TRBJ2-1	TGTGCTAGTGGATCCCACAATGAGCAGTTCTTC	CASGSHNEQFF
few	.	TRBV7-9	TRBJ1-1	TGTGCCAGCACGCCGGGGAACACTGAAGCTTTCTTT	CASTPGNTEAFF
few	TRBD2	TRBV27	TRBJ2-3	TGTGCCAGCAGTCCTCCGGGACTAGCGGGAGTCGGCACAGATACGCAGTATTTT	CASSPPGLAGVGTDTQYF
.	.	TRBV30	TRBJ2-1	TGTGCCTGGAGGCCCGGCGGGTGGGGTGAGCAGTTCTTC	CAWRPGGWGEQFF
few	.	TRBV7-2	TRBJ1-1	TGTGCCAGCAGCTCCGACAGGAACACTGAAGCTTTCTTT	CASSSDRNTEAFF
few	.	TRBV29-1	TRBJ2-5	TGCAGCGTTGGCGGGGTTAAAGAGACCCAGTACTTC	CSVGGVKETQYF
few	.	TRBV29-1	TRBJ1-1	TGCAGCGTTGAAACCCAAATGAACACTGAAGCTTTCTTT	CSVETQMNTEAFF
.	.	TRBV29-1	TRBJ1-1	TGCAGCGCCGCTCTAATACCGAGGAACACTGAAGCTTTCTTT	CSAALIPRNTEAFF
few	.	TRBV2	TRBJ2-5	TGTGCCAGCAGTCGCGACAGACAAGAGACCCAGTACTTC	CASSRDRQETQYF
.	.	TRBV2	TRBJ2-1	TGTGCCAGCAGTGAAGAAAATGAGCAGTTCTTC	CASSEENEQFF
few	.	TRBV28	TRBJ1-1	TGTGCCAGCAGTTTATCAGGCAGGAACACTGAAGCTTTCTTT	CASSLSGRNTEAFF
.	.	TRBV29-1	TRBJ1-1	TGCAGCGTTGAGGAGGGGAGTGAAGCTTTCTTT	CSVEEGSEAFF
.	.	TRBV7-9	TRBJ1-2	TGTGCCAGCAGCCCCCGGAGGGACGTTAACTATGGCTACACCTTC	CASSPRRDVNYGYTF
few	.	TRBV20-1	TRBJ1-1	TGCAGTGCGATACAGGCTGAAGCTTTCTTT	CSAIQAEAFF
.	.	TRBV30	TRBJ2-7	TGTGCCTGGAGTGTACAAAGCGGCGCCTACGAGCAGTACTTC	CAWSVQSGAYEQYF
few	TRBD2	TRBV5-8	TRBJ2-3	TGTGCCAGCAGCGCTAGCGGTAACACAGATACGCAGTATTTT	CASSASGNTDTQYF
.	.	TRBV9	TRBJ2-1	TGTGCCAGCAGCGTAGCTAACGGGTACAATGAGCAGTTCTTC	CASSVANGYNEQFF
few	.	TRBV7-7	TRBJ2-2	TGTGCTAGCAGCACAGTGACGGGGGACACCGGGGAGCTGTTTTTT	CASSTVTGDTGELFF
.	.	TRBV5-4	TRBJ2-3	TGTGCCAGCAGCGCCACCGGGAGTTCGGATACGCAGTATTTT	CASSATGSSDTQYF
few	.	TRBV30	TRBJ1-4	TGTGCCTGGATGGGGGGGACCTCCAATGAAAAACTGTTTTTT	CAWMGGTSNEKLFF
.	.	TRBV30	TRBJ1-2	TGTGCCTGGACACCAACGATCGGACGGACCTACTATGGCTACACCTTC	CAWTPTIGRTYYGYTF
.	.	TRBV9	TRBJ2-7	TGTGCCAGCAGCGTAACGTCTACTACGGGGGAGCAGTACTTC	CASSVTSTTGEQYF
few	.	TRBV5-1	TRBJ2-6	TGCGCCAGCAGCTTGGAATCTGGGGCCAACGTCCTGACTTTC	CASSLESGANVLTF
few	TRBD2	TRBV30	TRBJ2-1	TGTGCCTGGAGTGCAATTAGCGGGAGACCTCGCAATGAGCAGTTCTTC	CAWSAISGRPRNEQFF
.	.	TRBV29-1	TRBJ1-2	TGCAGCGTTGGTTTAGCTAGAAATGATGGCTACACCTTC	CSVGLARNDGYTF
.	.	TRBV18	TRBJ1-1	TGTGCCAGCTCACCTCCCGGCCAAAGGTGGACTGAAGCTTTCTTT	CASSPPGQRWTEAFF
few	.	TRBV5-6	TRBJ2-7	TGTGCCAGCAGCCATGGGACATCCGAGCAGTACTTC	CASSHGTSEQYF
few	TRBD1	TRBV23-1	TRBJ1-5	TGCGCCAGCAGTCAAGGACACCGAAAAGACAGGGGCAATCAGCCCCAGCATTTT	CASSQGHRKDRGNQPQHF
few	.	TRBV14	TRBJ1-1	TGTGCCAGCAGCCAAGATCGGAACACTGAAGCTTTCTTT	CASSQDRNTEAFF
few	TRBD2	TRBV29-1	TRBJ2-3	TGCAGCGCTGGGACTAGCGGGATAAAAGATACGCAGTATTTT	CSAGTSGIKDTQYF
few	.	TRBV6-5	TRBJ1-1	TGTGCCAGCAGTGGGCCGCCGGCCTATGAAGCTTTCTTT	CASSGPPAYEAFF
.	TRBD1	TRBV10-2	TRBJ1-4	TGCGCCAGCAGTGACCGACAGGGAACTAATGAAAAACTGTTTTTT	CASSDRQGTNEKLFF
few	.	TRBV30	TRBJ1-1	TGTGCCTGGAGAAAAGGGACCGAGGCTGAAGCTTTCTTT	CAWRKGTEAEAFF
few	TRBD1	TRBV7-2	TRBJ2-1	TGTGCCAGCAGCGGGTACAGGGGTGATGAGCAGTTCTTC	CASSGYRGDEQFF
few	.	TRBV19	TRBJ2-1	TGTGCCAGTAGTATACACTACAATGAGCAGTTCTTC	CASSIHYNEQFF
few	.	TRBV7-9	TRBJ2-5	TGTGCCAGCAGCCCTCGCGGGACACGGAAACAAGAGACCCAGTACTTC	CASSPRGTRKQETQYF